This paragraph covers one T cell receptor (beta chain) sequence. The antigen remains undetermined. Lacking the conserved final phenylalanine or tryptophan, this CDR3 likely reflects a read error. The DNA is omitted, as the CDR3 cannot be located on it reliably, and the CDR3 follows TCRdb's listing. These data belong to a study of blood T cells in healthy people across ages. A J-beta primer mix and a sample-barcoded 5' primer were used in a second PCR of roughly 6 to 12 cycles. Carrying 12 random nucleotides, a template-switch adaptor labeled each individual cDNA molecule. TCRdb passed the 5' RACE reads through MiXCR, listing each CDR3 protein once. Of 1.5 million to 1.9 million distinct CDR3 sequences listed, roughly 43% are singletons. Each donor's blood draw was 7.5 to 10 milliliters of peripheral blood. Looked up from germline, CDR1 is DFQATT and CDR2 is SNEGSKA (reference sequence). The CDR3 adds up to 12 amino acids, both ends counted.

Study-wide results and caveats: TCR beta diversity, measured per million T cells, fell in a roughly linear way with age.

The specimen sequenced was blood. V gene TRBV20-1 combines with J gene TRBJ2-1; the DNA was not compared with TRBD2, the D call given in the table. The receptor comes from a woman aged 18-29 years in good health. This chain's CDR3 is CSARDLSGGLFL.